The rows below give T cell receptor beta chains drawn from one sample of a study of blood T cell repertoires in COVID-19. Here immunoSEQ multiplex PCR was the method, and the copy in TCRdb shows in-frame clones only, minus some. The sample holds some 200,000 clones, roughly 84% seen once. The specimen sequenced was peripheral blood. Receptors originate from a man between 45 and 60 years old who had recovered from COVID-19. The CDR3 runs from the conserved cysteine through the conserved F or W. The D gene is left open where the match is weak.

D gene | V gene | CDR3 protein
TRBD1 | TRBV9 | CASSVVPGGAGGYTF
TRBD1 | TRBV5-1 | CASSLATGGNYGYTF
- | TRBV10-3 | CAITFGEPTYEQYF
TRBD2 | TRBV7-6 | CASSGQTSGPYEQYF
TRBD2 | TRBV11-3 | CASSLRLAGGTGELFF
TRBD1 | TRBV19 | CASSIGTGGMDEQYF
- | TRBV28 | CASSSPGQNSYEQYF
- | TRBV19 | CASSGQGYLSGANVLTF
TRBD2 | TRBV4-1 | CASSQAVGGETQYF
- | TRBV24-1 | CATGEGGTHEQYF
TRBD1 | TRBV5-1 | CASSLGQGIITDTQYF
TRBD1 | TRBV29-1 | CSVGKRQGANTEAFF
TRBD1 | TRBV6-1 | CASSEALSRGRTGELFF
- | TRBV7-8 | CASSLYQQRTDTQYF
TRBD1 | TRBV2 | CASSTGGWYGYTF
- | TRBV10-2 | CASTRTVEGTQYF
- | TRBV7-9 | CASSFGTTGTDTQYF
- | TRBV11-2 | CASSLGLAKGDEQFF
- | TRBV10-3 | CAISAAGSNNQPQHF
- | TRBV28 | CASSRPGTFPNEQFF
TRBD2 | TRBV2 | CASSAAGGPTDTQYF
TRBD2 | TRBV30 | CACPRTSGSSFQGQYF
- | TRBV5-1 | CASSFTGKWTDTQYF
TRBD2 | TRBV6-5 | CASTTLAGGGGEQYF
- | TRBV5-1 | CASSLLVDTGELFF
TRBD1 | TRBV9 | CASSVEGQYNEKLFF
- | TRBV19 | CASTNTGQNNYGYTF
TRBD2 | TRBV28 | CASSPGTSGKSEQYF
TRBD1 | TRBV5-8 | CASVPGQGWSPLHF
TRBD1 | TRBV28 | CASSKDRVKGNTIYF
TRBD1 | TRBV5-5 | CASSQWTGTGIQFF
- | TRBV11-2 | CASSLSGVNSPLHF
- | TRBV12-3/TRBV12-4 | CASSPPNQPQHF
TRBD1 | TRBV30 | CAWSLDRSQYF
- | TRBV28 | CASTIRGQPQHF
- | TRBV5-5 | CASSWGRAEQYF
TRBD1 | TRBV2 | CASRAGQAGTEAFF
- | TRBV28 | CASSMVGVTGEQFF
- | TRBV29-1 | CSGAPTGQETQYF
TRBD1 | TRBV30 | CAWSNRGGGNTIYF
- | TRBV19 | CASSRGISTYEQYF
- | TRBV5-4 | CASTLLAGTQETQYF
- | TRBV20-1 | CSAATYEQYF
TRBD1 | TRBV10-2 | CAIGTASTSGANVLTF
- | TRBV7-9 | CASAGGYGTDTQYF
TRBD2 | TRBV5-1 | CASSSSGRRTDTQYF
TRBD2 | TRBV10-3 | CAISEWGLAEDEQYF
- | TRBV2 | CASSEVGVRGGYTF
TRBD1 | TRBV27 | CASYRTGTGGDHTQYF
- | TRBV19 | CASTSPGAPLGYTF
TRBD1 | TRBV5-8 | CASSFWTGVGTEAFF
TRBD2 | TRBV6-1 | CASSERAGGPYEQYF
- | TRBV7-8 | CASSSSSLVRSNEQFF